This T cell receptor beta chain was captured by sequencing in a study of CD8+ T cells in alopecia areata. About the study: Twice daily, treated patients received 5 to 10 mg of oral tofacitinib. Study results and limitations: Sequencing of scalp samples also captures resident alphabeta T cells of normal skin.

The V gene lost 4 bases and the J gene lost 6 bases, with 22 bases spanning the gap. Per the germline V gene, CDR1 is SGHRS and CDR2 is YFSETQ. The CDR3 totals 17 residues. Described treatment: oral pan-JAK inhibitor, 5-10 mg twice daily. Peripheral blood, together with lesional scalp punch biopsies, was collected from alopecia areata patients. About this clone: The antigen is undetermined.

Following RNA extraction, reverse transcription yielded cDNA that acted as the sequencing template. Sequencing used immunoSEQ multiplex PCR; TCRdb keeps in-frame clones, though not all of them. Among about 270,000 clones listed, over 45% were seen once. The chain uses TRBV5-1 and TRBJ2-2, with a possible D match to TRBD1 (6 bases). The specimen comprised CD4+ T cells sorted from blood, sampled at roughly week 52, from a patient treated with tofacitinib. This receptor was identified in a human donor with alopecia areata. In DNA form, the CDR3 reads TGCGCCAGCAGCCACGGAACAGGGAATCGTTTGGCCGGGGAGCTGTTTTTT. It is translated as CASSHGTGNRLAGELFF.